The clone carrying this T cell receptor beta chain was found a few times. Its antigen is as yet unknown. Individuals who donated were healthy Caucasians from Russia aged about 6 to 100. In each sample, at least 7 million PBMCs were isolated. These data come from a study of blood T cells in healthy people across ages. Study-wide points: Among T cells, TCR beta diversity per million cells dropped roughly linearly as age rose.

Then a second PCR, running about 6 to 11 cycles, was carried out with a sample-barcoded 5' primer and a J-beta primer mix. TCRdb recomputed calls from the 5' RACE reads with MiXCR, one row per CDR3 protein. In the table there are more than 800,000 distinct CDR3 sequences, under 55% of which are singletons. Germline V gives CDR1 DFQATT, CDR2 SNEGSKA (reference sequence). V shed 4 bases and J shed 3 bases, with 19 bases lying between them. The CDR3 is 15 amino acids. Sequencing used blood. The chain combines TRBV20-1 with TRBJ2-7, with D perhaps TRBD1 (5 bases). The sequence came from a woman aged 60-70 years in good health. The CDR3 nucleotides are TGCAGTGCTACCAGGGCCCAAATCCCAAGCTACGAGCAGTACTTC. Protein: CSATRAQIPSYEQYF.